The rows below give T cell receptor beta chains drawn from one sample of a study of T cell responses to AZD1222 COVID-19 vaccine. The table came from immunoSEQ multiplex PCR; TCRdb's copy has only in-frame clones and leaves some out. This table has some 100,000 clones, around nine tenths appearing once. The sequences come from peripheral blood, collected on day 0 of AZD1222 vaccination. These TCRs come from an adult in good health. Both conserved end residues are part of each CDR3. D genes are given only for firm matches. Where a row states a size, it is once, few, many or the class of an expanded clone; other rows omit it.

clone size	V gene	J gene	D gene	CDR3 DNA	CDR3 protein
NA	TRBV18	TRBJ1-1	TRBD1	TGTGCCAGCTCACCTCGGACAGGAAGCACTGAAGCTTTCTTT	CASSPRTGSTEAFF
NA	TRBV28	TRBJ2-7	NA	TGTGCCAGCAGTTTACCCTCGGGGCGCGAGCAGTACTTC	CASSLPSGREQYF
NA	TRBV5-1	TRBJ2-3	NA	TGCGCCAGCAGCTCGCTAGATACGCAGTATTTT	CASSSLDTQYF
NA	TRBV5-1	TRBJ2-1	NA	TGCGCCAGCAGCTTGGCCTCGGGAACTGAGCAGTTCTTC	CASSLASGTEQFF
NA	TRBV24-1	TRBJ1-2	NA	TGTGCCACCACTGAGGTGGGAAACACCTTC	CATTEVGNTF
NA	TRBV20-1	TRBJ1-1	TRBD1	TGCAGGGGACAGTTTGGAACTGAAGCTTTCTTT	CRGQFGTEAFF
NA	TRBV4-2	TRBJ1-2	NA	TGTGCCAGCAGCCAAGGATCAGGGGCTTCTTTCTATGGCTACACCTTC	CASSQGSGASFYGYTF
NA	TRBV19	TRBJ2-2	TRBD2	TGTGCCAGTAGCCGGGGGGACACCGGGGAGCTGTTTTTT	CASSRGDTGELFF
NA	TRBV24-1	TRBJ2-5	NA	TGTGCCACCAGTGAGACCAACCAAGAGACCCAGTACTTC	CATSETNQETQYF
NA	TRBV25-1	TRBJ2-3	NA	TGTGCCAGCAGTGCGGGGGGCACAGATACGCAGTATTTT	CASSAGGTDTQYF
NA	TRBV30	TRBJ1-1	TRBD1	TGTGCCTGGAGTGCCGGACAGGGGAAAAAAGCTTTCTTT	CAWSAGQGKKAFF
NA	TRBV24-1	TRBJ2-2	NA	TGTGCCACCAAGAGCGGGCGGGACAGGAACACCGGGGAGCTGTTTTTT	CATKSGRDRNTGELFF
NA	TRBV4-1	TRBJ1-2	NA	TGCGCCAGCAGCCCAGATATCTGGATATCTAAGCACACCTTC	CASSPDIWISKHTF
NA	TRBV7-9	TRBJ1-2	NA	TGTGCCAGCAGCTTATTTCAGGCAGGCCAAACGGACTACACCTTC	CASSLFQAGQTDYTF
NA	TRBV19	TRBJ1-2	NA	TGTGCCAGTAGCACCTTTGAGGTATCTACTAACTATGGCTACACCTTC	CASSTFEVSTNYGYTF
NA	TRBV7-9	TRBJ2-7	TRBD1	TGTGCCAGCAGCACCGGACAGGGTGAGGTCGAGCAGTACTTC	CASSTGQGEVEQYF
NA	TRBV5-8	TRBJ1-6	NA	TGTGCCAGCAGCTTGAGGAGGGGCATAGACTATAATTCACCCCTCCACTTT	CASSLRRGIDYNSPLHF
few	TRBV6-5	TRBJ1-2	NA	TGTGCCAGCGATAGGACAAACTATGGCTACACCTTC	CASDRTNYGYTF
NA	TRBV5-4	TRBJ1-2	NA	TGTGCCAGCAGCTTGGCCCTCCCGGGACTGGCTGCTGGCTACACCTTC	CASSLALPGLAAGYTF
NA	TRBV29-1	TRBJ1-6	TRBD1	TGCAGCACAAGACCTTGGACAGGGGATGATAATTCACCCCTCCACTTT	CSTRPWTGDDNSPLHF
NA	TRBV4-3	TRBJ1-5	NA	TGCGCCAGCAGCCAAGATTGGGGCAGGAATCAGCCCCAGCATTTT	CASSQDWGRNQPQHF
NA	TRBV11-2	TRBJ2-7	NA	TGTGCCTGCGCAGATCAGTACGAGCAGTACTTC	CACADQYEQYF
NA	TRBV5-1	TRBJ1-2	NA	TGCGCCAGCAGCGAATATGGCTACACCTTC	CASSEYGYTF
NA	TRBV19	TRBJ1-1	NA	TGTGCCAGTAGTATCTCAGAGAGGCGTAGAAACACTGAAGCTTTCTTT	CASSISERRRNTEAFF
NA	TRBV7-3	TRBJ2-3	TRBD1	TGTGCCAGCAGCTTAAGGGGACAGGGGACAGATACGCAGTATTTT	CASSLRGQGTDTQYF
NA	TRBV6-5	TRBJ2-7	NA	TGTGCCAGCTCCCGGGGCACCTACGAGCAGTACTTC	CASSRGTYEQYF
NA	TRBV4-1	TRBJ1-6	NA	TGCGCCAGCAGCCAAGGATCAGGGGCAATGGGTTCACCCCTCCACTTT	CASSQGSGAMGSPLHF
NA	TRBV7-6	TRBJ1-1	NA	TGTGCCAGCAGTCGCCAAAGTCCCCCCACTGAAGCTTTCTTT	CASSRQSPPTEAFF
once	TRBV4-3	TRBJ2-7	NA	TGCGCCAGCAGCCAAGAGAAGGCCTACGAGCAGTACTTC	CASSQEKAYEQYF
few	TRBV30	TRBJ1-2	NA	TGTGCCTGGAGCCCCTCCCTTTACTATGGCTACACCTTC	CAWSPSLYYGYTF